Listed below are T cell receptor beta chains from one sample, sequenced in a study of cytomegalovirus exposure and HLA in healthy donors. The data were produced by immunoSEQ multiplex PCR, yet TCRdb's version contains in-frame clones alone and is incomplete. Of 270,000 or so clones listed, about 93% were seen once; the top ten hold about 1.7%. Sequenced material: PBMCs. These receptors were taken from a girl aged 2 to 9 in good health and CMV-seronegative. Each CDR3 is given with its conserved first and last residue. A D gene is named only where the DNA matches it firmly. A clone size is listed for some rows: how often the clone was seen (once, few, many), or a class if it is expanded.

j_gene	d_gene	abundance	v_gene	CDR3aa	CDR3nt
TRBJ1-6	TRBD1	.	TRBV30	CAWSAPPVTGARSPLHF	TGTGCCTGGAGTGCCCCTCCGGTGACAGGGGCGCGTTCACCCCTCCACTTT
TRBJ2-5	.	.	TRBV7-8	CASSLAFDSQETQYF	TGTGCCAGCAGCTTAGCGTTCGACAGCCAAGAGACCCAGTACTTC
TRBJ2-3	TRBD1	.	TRBV5-1	CASSLEGAGSDTQYF	TGCGCCAGCAGCTTGGAGGGGGCGGGCTCAGATACGCAGTATTTT
TRBJ1-3	.	.	TRBV30	CAWSPQVSGNTIYF	TGTGCCTGGAGTCCACAGGTCTCTGGAAACACCATATATTTT
TRBJ1-2	.	.	TRBV4-1	CASSQDLQGRGYTF	TGCGCCAGCAGCCAAGATCTTCAGGGAAGGGGCTACACCTTC
TRBJ2-5	TRBD1	.	TRBV9	CASSVDRGRETQYF	TGTGCCAGCAGCGTTGACAGGGGGCGGGAGACCCAGTACTTC
TRBJ1-2	.	.	TRBV6-6	CASSSATLDYTF	TGTGCCAGCAGTTCTGCGACACTTGACTACACCTTC
TRBJ2-1	.	.	TRBV6-5	CASSPRAILYNEQFF	TGTGCCAGCAGTCCCCGAGCTATCCTATACAATGAGCAGTTCTTC
TRBJ2-1	.	once	TRBV7-9	CASSSGGTEYNEQFF	TGTGCCAGCAGTTCCGGCGGGACAGAGTACAATGAGCAGTTCTTC
TRBJ2-1	TRBD2	.	TRBV29-1	CSVSTGTSQYNEQFF	TGCAGCGTTTCAACCGGGACTAGCCAGTACAATGAGCAGTTCTTC
TRBJ2-3	TRBD2	.	TRBV28	CASSVAGDLADTQYF	TGTGCCAGCAGCGTAGCGGGGGACCTAGCAGATACGCAGTATTTT
TRBJ1-6	TRBD1	.	TRBV18	CASSLGQGGTTPLHF	TGTGCCAGCTCTTTGGGACAGGGAGGGACAACACCCCTCCACTTT
TRBJ1-1	.	.	TRBV7-9	CSSSSLSTGEGTEAFF	TGTTCCAGCAGCTCTTTATCGACGGGGGAGGGCACTGAAGCTTTCTTT
TRBJ2-5	.	once	TRBV2	CASRSPAAGETQYF	TGTGCCAGCAGGTCCCCGGCGGCGGGAGAGACCCAGTACTTC
TRBJ1-6	TRBD1	.	TRBV7-6	CASSLERQGKNINSPLHF	TGTGCCAGCAGCTTAGAGCGACAGGGGAAGAATATTAATTCACCCCTCCACTTT
TRBJ2-5	TRBD2	.	TRBV30	CAWSVSVAGQETQYF	TGTGCCTGGAGTGTAAGCGTAGCGGGCCAAGAGACCCAGTACTTC
TRBJ1-1	.	once	TRBV20-1	CSAYKNTEAFF	TGCAGTGCTTATAAGAACACTGAAGCTTTCTTT
TRBJ2-7	.	once	TRBV7-9	CASSPRDSSYEQYF	TGTGCCAGCAGCCCGCGGGACAGCTCCTACGAGCAGTACTTC
TRBJ2-3	TRBD2	once	TRBV18	CASSPPVAGGTDTQYF	TGTGCCAGCTCACCACCGGTAGCGGGGGGCACAGATACGCAGTATTTT
TRBJ2-7	.	.	TRBV11-2	CASSLGPNYEQYF	TGTGCCAGCAGCTTAGGTCCTAACTACGAGCAGTACTTC
TRBJ1-2	.	.	TRBV2	CASSPDTGGYTF	TGTGCCAGCAGTCCTGACACTGGTGGCTACACCTTC
TRBJ1-1	TRBD1	.	TRBV10-3	CAIRPGGGEAFF	TGTGCCATCAGACCAGGGGGAGGTGAAGCTTTCTTT
TRBJ1-5	.	.	TRBV16	CASSREEGQPQHF	TGTGCCAGCAGCCGTGAGGAAGGACAGCCCCAGCATTTT
TRBJ1-4	TRBD1	.	TRBV30	CAWSDRDRGLSNEKLFF	TGTGCCTGGAGTGACCGGGACAGGGGGTTATCTAATGAAAAACTGTTTTTT
TRBJ2-1	TRBD2	.	TRBV2	CASRAGGISNEQFF	TGTGCCAGCAGAGCGGGGGGTATCTCGAATGAGCAGTTCTTC
TRBJ2-2	.	once	TRBV7-6	CASRTQGGNTGELFF	TGTGCCAGCAGAACGCAAGGCGGAAACACCGGGGAGCTGTTTTTT
TRBJ2-4	TRBD2	.	TRBV5-1	CASSLDPREGVAKNIQYF	TGCGCCAGCAGCTTGGATCCGCGGGAGGGTGTAGCCAAAAACATTCAGTACTTC
TRBJ1-5	.	.	TRBV7-9	CASSLVLVGLESPQHF	TGTGCCAGCAGCTTAGTACTGGTCGGGTTGGAATCTCCACAGCATTTT
TRBJ2-3	TRBD2	.	TRBV28	CASRPLAGTSTDTQYF	TGTGCCAGCAGACCATTAGCGGGGACTAGCACAGATACGCAGTATTTT
TRBJ2-3	.	.	TRBV7-9	CASSLQTDTQYF	TGTGCCAGCAGCTTACAGACTGATACGCAGTATTTT
TRBJ1-1	TRBD1	.	TRBV19	CASNIRTGANTEAFF	TGTGCCAGTAATATTAGGACAGGGGCGAACACTGAAGCTTTCTTT
TRBJ1-1	.	.	TRBV6-5	CASSDIPGNTEAFF	TGTGCCAGCAGTGATATCCCAGGGAACACTGAAGCTTTCTTT
TRBJ2-6	TRBD1	.	TRBV28	CASSQTSGTGYPGANVLTF	TGTGCCAGCAGTCAAACCTCCGGGACAGGGTATCCTGGGGCCAACGTCCTGACTTTC
TRBJ1-4	TRBD1	few	TRBV6-1	CASSALLGDRVFEKLFF	TGTGCCAGCAGTGCCCTTTTGGGGGACAGGGTTTTTGAAAAACTGTTTTTT
TRBJ2-2	TRBD2	.	TRBV7-2	CASTVSGSGGELFF	TGTGCCAGCACCGTTAGCGGGAGTGGGGGGGAGCTGTTTTTT
TRBJ2-1	.	.	TRBV7-2	CASSLRGIGGEQFF	TGTGCCAGCAGCTTAAGGGGGATTGGTGGGGAGCAGTTCTTC
TRBJ1-2	.	.	TRBV15	CATSRVSGRGAGGYTF	TGTGCCACCAGCAGAGTCTCAGGGCGGGGGGCAGGTGGCTACACCTTC
TRBJ2-2	.	.	TRBV29-1	CSGGGGRITGELFF	TGCAGCGGGGGGGGCGGGAGAATCACCGGGGAGCTGTTTTTT
TRBJ2-7	.	once	TRBV4-1	CASSHRESSYEQYF	TGCGCCAGCAGCCATCGGGAATCCTCCTACGAGCAGTACTTC
TRBJ2-4	TRBD2	.	TRBV5-6	CASSLAWGGGSSGNIQYF	TGTGCCAGCAGCTTGGCCTGGGGCGGGGGGTCATCAGGAAACATTCAGTACTTC